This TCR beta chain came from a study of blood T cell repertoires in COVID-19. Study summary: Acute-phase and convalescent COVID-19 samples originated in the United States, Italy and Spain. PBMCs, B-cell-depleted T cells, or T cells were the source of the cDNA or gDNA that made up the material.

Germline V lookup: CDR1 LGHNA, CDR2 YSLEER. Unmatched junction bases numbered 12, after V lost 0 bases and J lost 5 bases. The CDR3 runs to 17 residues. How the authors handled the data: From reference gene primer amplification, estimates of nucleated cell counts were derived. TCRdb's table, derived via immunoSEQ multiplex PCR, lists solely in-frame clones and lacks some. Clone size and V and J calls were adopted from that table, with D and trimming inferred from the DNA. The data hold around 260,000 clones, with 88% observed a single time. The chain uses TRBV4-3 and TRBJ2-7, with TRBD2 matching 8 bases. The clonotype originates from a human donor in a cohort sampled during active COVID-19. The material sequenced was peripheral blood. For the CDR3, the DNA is TGCGCCAGCAGCCAAGACCCCAGCGGGGGCCATCGGAACGAGCAGTACTTC. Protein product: CASSQDPSGGHRNEQYF.